The rows below give T cell receptor beta chains drawn from one sample of a study of T cell responses to AZD1222 COVID-19 vaccine. TCRdb's copy holds only in-frame clones and misses some; the assay was immunoSEQ multiplex PCR. The sample records roughly 100,000 clones, roughly 90% being singletons. The specimen was peripheral blood, collected on day 0 of AZD1222 vaccination. The receptors were gathered from an adult in good health. CDR3s include the opening cysteine and the closing phenylalanine or tryptophan. The D gene is left open where the match is weak. Expanded clones are given a class, and other clones once, few, many or no size at all.

d_gene	j_gene	abundance	v_gene	CDR3nt	CDR3aa
-	TRBJ1-2	-	TRBV4-1	TGCGCCAGCAGCCAACAGTACGGGAGCCCCACCTATGGCTACACCTTC	CASSQQYGSPTYGYTF
-	TRBJ1-1	-	TRBV29-1	TGCAGCGCCGGGCCAGGGTGGGGGATGAACACTGAAGCTTTCTTT	CSAGPGWGMNTEAFF
TRBD1	TRBJ2-5	few	TRBV2	TGTGCCAGCAGTGAAGCGGAGGGACAGGGGTTACACTTC	CASSEAEGQGLHF
TRBD1	TRBJ2-7	-	TRBV6-6	TGTGCCAGCAGCCAGGGACAGGGGGGATACGAGCAGTACTTC	CASSQGQGGYEQYF
-	TRBJ1-1	-	TRBV27	TGTGCCAGCGCCCGACAAGGGGGAACTGAAGCTTTCTTT	CASARQGGTEAFF
-	TRBJ1-1	-	TRBV3-1/TRBV3-2	TGTGCCAGCAGCCAGCCAGGGTTGGGCACTGAAGCTTTCTTT	CASSQPGLGTEAFF
TRBD2	TRBJ2-3	-	TRBV5-5	TGTGCCAGCAGCTTGGTGGGGACTAGTACAGATACGCAGTATTTT	CASSLVGTSTDTQYF
-	TRBJ1-6	-	TRBV19	TGTGCCAGTACCACCTGGGCCTCAGATTCACCCCTCCACTTT	CASTTWASDSPLHF
TRBD2	TRBJ2-3	-	TRBV27	TGTGCCAGCAGTTTGTCTGCTAGCGGGGGGCTTAGCACAGATACGCAGTATTTT	CASSLSASGGLSTDTQYF
-	TRBJ2-2	-	TRBV6-2/TRBV6-3	TGTGCCAGCAGTATAGGACAGGCGTCGGAGGGGCTGTTTTTT	CASSIGQASEGLFF
-	TRBJ1-3	-	TRBV28	TGTGCCACACACGCCCCAGGACGGGGTGGAAACACCATATATTTT	CATHAPGRGGNTIYF
-	TRBJ1-1	few	TRBV5-1	TGCGCCAGCAGCTCAGGACGGAGCCGGATAATGAACACTGAAGCTTTCTTT	CASSSGRSRIMNTEAFF
TRBD1	TRBJ1-6	once	TRBV6-1	TGTGCCAGCAGTGAAGCAAGACAGGGGCGGTCACCCCTCCACTTT	CASSEARQGRSPLHF
-	TRBJ2-2	-	TRBV2	TGTGCCAGCATGGACACCTACACCGGGGAGCTGTTTTTT	CASMDTYTGELFF
TRBD1	TRBJ1-3	-	TRBV5-1	TGCGCCAGCAGCTCGACCGGGACAGCAGTCGGAAACACCATATATTTT	CASSSTGTAVGNTIYF
-	TRBJ1-4	medium-sized	TRBV27	TGTGCCAGCAGTCTTAGCGGGACCTATAATGAAAAACTGTTTTTT	CASSLSGTYNEKLFF
-	TRBJ1-2	once	TRBV19	TGTGCCAGTAGCCAATCCATGGGCTACACCTTC	CASSQSMGYTF
TRBD1	TRBJ1-1	-	TRBV2	TGTGCCAGCACCCAGGGGGGAAAGAACACTGAAGCTTTCTTT	CASTQGGKNTEAFF
-	TRBJ1-5	-	TRBV28	TGTGCCAGCAGTTTACTCTGGGCCCAGCATTTT	CASSLLWAQHF
-	TRBJ2-2	-	TRBV5-5	TGTGCCAGCAGCTTGGCTAACACCGGGGAGCTGTTTTTT	CASSLANTGELFF
-	TRBJ1-1	-	TRBV5-1	TGCGCCAGCAGCAGGGGAACGGCTCTCACTGAAGCTTTCTTT	CASSRGTALTEAFF
-	TRBJ1-5	-	TRBV12-3/TRBV12-4	TGTGCCAGCAGTTTAGGGAATCAGCCCCAGCATTTT	CASSLGNQPQHF
-	TRBJ2-7	-	TRBV6-6	TGTGCCAGCAGTTACCCGAAGGACTTACGCGAGCAGTACTTC	CASSYPKDLREQYF
-	TRBJ1-5	-	TRBV19	TGTGCCAGTACCCTAAGGGGGGGTCAGCCCCAGCATTTT	CASTLRGGQPQHF
TRBD2	TRBJ2-3	-	TRBV27	TGTGCCAGCAGCCCAGCGGGGGGGCCCCTCGATACGCAGTATTTT	CASSPAGGPLDTQYF
-	TRBJ1-2	few	TRBV5-1	TGCGCCAGCAGCTTAGGCCAGGCCGGCGTCTATGGCTACACCTTC	CASSLGQAGVYGYTF
TRBD1	TRBJ2-3	-	TRBV6-2/TRBV6-3	TGTGCCAGCACCCCCCCCGGGACAGACACAGATACGCAGTATTTT	CASTPPGTDTDTQYF
-	TRBJ2-7	-	TRBV10-2	TGCGCCAGCAGTGAGGGGCCGCCTGACACCTACGAGCAGTACTTC	CASSEGPPDTYEQYF
-	TRBJ1-3	-	TRBV11-2	TGTGCCAGCAGCTTTCAAGGGGCCTCTGGAAACACCATATATTTT	CASSFQGASGNTIYF
-	TRBJ1-4	-	TRBV29-1	TGCAGCGTTGAAGGGGGTAGCAGATCTGAAAAACTGTTTTTT	CSVEGGSRSEKLFF
-	TRBJ1-5	-	TRBV5-8	TGTGCCAGCAGCCTAAGCGGGACACGGCCCCAGCCCCAGCATTTT	CASSLSGTRPQPQHF
-	TRBJ1-1	-	TRBV15	TGTGCCACCAGCAGAGCACCGGGAGAATCAGCTTTCTTT	CATSRAPGESAFF
-	TRBJ2-5	-	TRBV2	TGTGCCAGCAGTCGGAACACGATCCAAGAGACCCAGTACTTC	CASSRNTIQETQYF
-	TRBJ2-7	-	TRBV21-1	TGTGCCAGCAGCAAAGAGGGGGGACAGGGCTACGAGCAGTACTTC	CASSKEGGQGYEQYF
-	TRBJ2-1	-	TRBV6-5	TGTGCCAGCAAGACTAGGGGGCGGGGTGAGCAGTTCTTC	CASKTRGRGEQFF
-	TRBJ2-5	-	TRBV3-1/TRBV3-2	TGTGCCAGCAGCCAAATTGCAGGGGCGGAGACCCAGTACTTC	CASSQIAGAETQYF
-	TRBJ2-2	-	TRBV11-3	TGTGCCAGCAGCCCCTCGGCAGGGCTAGTCGGGGAGCTGTTTTTT	CASSPSAGLVGELFF
TRBD1	TRBJ2-7	-	TRBV28	TGTGCCAGCAGAAGAGTCACAGGGGTTGAGCAGTACTTC	CASRRVTGVEQYF
TRBD2	TRBJ2-3	-	TRBV7-9	TGTGCCAGCAGGCCAGCCCCCTGGCGGGGGAGCACAGATACGCAGTATTTT	CASRPAPWRGSTDTQYF
-	TRBJ1-1	-	TRBV7-2	TGTGCCAGCAGCTTACGGAATACTGGCGAAGCTTTCTTT	CASSLRNTGEAFF
-	TRBJ1-5	-	TRBV9	TGTGCCAGCAGCGTTGGACAGAGCAATCAGCCCCAGCATTTT	CASSVGQSNQPQHF
-	TRBJ1-6	-	TRBV23-1	TGCGCCAGCAGTCCCCAAGTCCTACTCCTAGTCCACTTT	CASSPQVLLLVHF
-	TRBJ2-1	-	TRBV29-1	TGCAGCGCCGCCCCACAGGGTGTTGAGCAGTTCTTC	CSAAPQGVEQFF
TRBD1	TRBJ1-6	-	TRBV5-1	TGCGCCAGCAGCTTGGCCTTCGGGACAGACAATTCACCCCTCCACTTT	CASSLAFGTDNSPLHF
-	TRBJ1-5	-	TRBV9	TGTGCCAGCAGCGTAGATGGGAGCAATCAGCCCCAGCATTTT	CASSVDGSNQPQHF